The clone carrying this T cell receptor (beta chain) showed up just once. These data are taken from a study of a mutant IDH1 vaccine in newly diagnosed glioma. Time point here: baseline, week 1 (first vaccination visit). Treatment described: pre-vaccination baseline after standard-of-care therapy. Clones were sequenced by immunoSEQ multiplex PCR, and TCRdb holds only the in-frame ones, with some missing. The table has some 87,000 clones, roughly 75% seen once. Germline-derived CDR1 and CDR2 are SGHDN and FVKESK. The CDR3 consists of 16 residues. V lost 0 bases and J 2 bases, leaving 8 bases between the germline ends.

The receptor was derived from a man aged 35 to 55 with glioma. The sequencing here drew on PBMCs, taken from a glioma patient treated with radiotherapy, temozolomide or both. The chain has TRBV14 and TRBJ1-6; D remains unclear. The CDR3 DNA reads TGTGCCAGCAGCCAAGAAGGATCCACCTATAATTCACCCCTCCACTTT. Residues: CASSQEGSTYNSPLHF.